The TCR beta chain described here comes from a study of blood T cell repertoires in COVID-19. The overall study: Sites across the United States, Italy and Spain contributed samples from acute and convalescent COVID-19. T cells, B-cell-depleted T cells, or PBMCs provided the cDNA or gDNA that served as material.

Per the study methods: For nucleated cells, counts were estimated from reference gene primer amplification. Assay: immunoSEQ multiplex PCR; the TCRdb copy retains only in-frame clones and omits some. V, J and clone size are taken as reported in that table, and D and trimming were inferred from the DNA itself. The profile shows about 150,000 clones, 91% of them singletons. Trimming took off 0 bases at V and 2 bases at J, with 11 bases between the two ends. The CDR3 extends over 15 amino acids. CDR1 SGHTS and CDR2 YDEGEE come from the germline V gene. The chain is built from TRBV5-8 and TRBJ1-2, with a weak D call TRBD1 (5 bases). Sequenced input: peripheral blood. The sequence came from a man between 50 and 59 years old with acute or convalescent COVID-19. The CDR3 protein is CASSLAAGGNYGYTF. The CDR3 nucleotides read TGTGCCAGCAGCTTGGCGGCCGGGGGAAACTATGGCTACACCTTC.